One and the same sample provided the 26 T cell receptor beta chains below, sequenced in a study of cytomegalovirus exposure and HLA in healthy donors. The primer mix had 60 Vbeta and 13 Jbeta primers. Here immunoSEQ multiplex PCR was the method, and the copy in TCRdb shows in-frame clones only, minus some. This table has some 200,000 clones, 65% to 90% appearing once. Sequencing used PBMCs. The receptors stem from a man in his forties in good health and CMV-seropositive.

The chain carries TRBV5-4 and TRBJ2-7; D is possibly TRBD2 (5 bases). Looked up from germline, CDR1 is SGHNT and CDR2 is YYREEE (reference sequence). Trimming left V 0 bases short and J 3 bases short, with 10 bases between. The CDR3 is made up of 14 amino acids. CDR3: CASSLDAGNYEQYF. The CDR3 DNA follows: TGTGCCAGCAGCTTGGACGCGGGTAACTACGAGCAGTACTTC.

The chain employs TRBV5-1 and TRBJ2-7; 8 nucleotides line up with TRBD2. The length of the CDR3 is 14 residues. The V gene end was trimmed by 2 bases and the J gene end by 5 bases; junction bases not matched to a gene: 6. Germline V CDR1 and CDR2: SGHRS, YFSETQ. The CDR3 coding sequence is TGCGCCAGCAGCTTCGGGGGGGTCCAGGACGAGCAGTACTTC. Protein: CASSFGGVQDEQYF. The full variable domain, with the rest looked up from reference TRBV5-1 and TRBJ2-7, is KAGVTQTPRYLIKTRGQQVTLSCSPISGHRSVSWYQQTPGQGLQFLFEYFSETQRNKGNFPGRFSGRQFSNSRSEMNVSTLELGDSALYLCASSFGGVQDEQYFGPGTRLTVT.

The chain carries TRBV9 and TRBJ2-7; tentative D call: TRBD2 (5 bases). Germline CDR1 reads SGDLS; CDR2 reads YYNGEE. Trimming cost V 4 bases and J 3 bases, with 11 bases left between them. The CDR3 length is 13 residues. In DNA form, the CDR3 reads TGTGCCAGCAGCACGGGGTTGGACTACGAGCAGTACTTC. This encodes CASSTGLDYEQYF.

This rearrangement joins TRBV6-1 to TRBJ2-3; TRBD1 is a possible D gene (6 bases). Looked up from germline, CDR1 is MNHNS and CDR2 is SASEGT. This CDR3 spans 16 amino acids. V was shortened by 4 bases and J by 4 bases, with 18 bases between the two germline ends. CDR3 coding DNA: TGTGCCAGCAGTGCTCGCCCCAACAGGGTTGCAGATACGCAGTATTTT. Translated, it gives CASSARPNRVADTQYF.

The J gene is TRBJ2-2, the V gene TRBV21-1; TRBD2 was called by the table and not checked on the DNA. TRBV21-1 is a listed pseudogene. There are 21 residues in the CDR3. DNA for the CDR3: TGTGCCAGCAGCATAACGGGACTAGCGGGACCCCATCCGGGGTACACCGGGGAGCTGTTTTTT. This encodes CASSITGLAGPHPGYTGELFF.

CDR3 sequence: CASSLSRRGRGDTQYF. CDR3 nucleotide sequence: TGTGCCAGCAGCTTATCTCGGCGGGGGAGGGGAGATACGCAGTATTTT. J is TRBJ2-3 and V is TRBV7-3; 7 bases fit TRBD2. Germline trimming cut 2 bases from V and 5 bases from J; bases unmatched to any gene: 10. CDR3 length: 16 residues. Germline V gives CDR1 SGHTA, CDR2 FQGTGA.

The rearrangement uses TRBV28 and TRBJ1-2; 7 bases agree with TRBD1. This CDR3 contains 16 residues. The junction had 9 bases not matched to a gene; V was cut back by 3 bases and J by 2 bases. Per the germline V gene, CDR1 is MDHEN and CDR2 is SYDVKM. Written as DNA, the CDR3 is TGTGCCAGCAGTTTTTGGCAGGGGGTTGGAAACTATGGCTACACCTTC. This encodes CASSFWQGVGNYGYTF.

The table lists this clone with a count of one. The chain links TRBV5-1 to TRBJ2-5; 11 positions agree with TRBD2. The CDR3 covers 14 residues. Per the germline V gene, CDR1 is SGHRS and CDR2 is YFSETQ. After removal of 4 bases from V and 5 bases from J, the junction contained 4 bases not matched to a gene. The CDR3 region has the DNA TGCGCCAGCAGCGACCGGACTAGCGGGGAGACCCAGTACTTC. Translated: CASSDRTSGETQYF.

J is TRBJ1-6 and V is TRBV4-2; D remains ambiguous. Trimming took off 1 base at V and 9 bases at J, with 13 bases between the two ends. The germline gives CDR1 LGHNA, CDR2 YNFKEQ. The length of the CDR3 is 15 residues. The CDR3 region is CASSQGASGSSPLHF. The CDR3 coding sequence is TGTGCCAGCAGCCAAGGGGCTAGTGGGAGTTCACCCCTCCACTTT.

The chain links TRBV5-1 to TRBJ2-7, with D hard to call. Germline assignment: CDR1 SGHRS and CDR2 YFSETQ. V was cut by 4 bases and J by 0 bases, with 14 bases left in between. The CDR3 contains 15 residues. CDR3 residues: CASSLPPLSSYEQYF. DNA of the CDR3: TGCGCCAGCAGCCTTCCCCCCCTAAGCTCCTACGAGCAGTACTTC.

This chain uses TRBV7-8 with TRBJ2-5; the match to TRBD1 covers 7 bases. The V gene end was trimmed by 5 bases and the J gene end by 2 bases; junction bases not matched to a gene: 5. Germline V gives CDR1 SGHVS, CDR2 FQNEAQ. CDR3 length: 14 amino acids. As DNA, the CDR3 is TGTGCCAGCAGCCAGGGGACAGTGCAAGAGACCCAGTACTTC. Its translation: CASSQGTVQETQYF.

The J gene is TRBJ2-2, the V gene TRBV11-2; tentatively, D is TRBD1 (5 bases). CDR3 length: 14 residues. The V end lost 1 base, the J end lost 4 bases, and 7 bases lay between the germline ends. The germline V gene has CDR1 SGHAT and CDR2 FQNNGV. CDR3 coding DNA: TGTGCCAGCAGCTTAGTCCAGGGCACCGGGGAGCTGTTTTTT. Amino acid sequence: CASSLVQGTGELFF.

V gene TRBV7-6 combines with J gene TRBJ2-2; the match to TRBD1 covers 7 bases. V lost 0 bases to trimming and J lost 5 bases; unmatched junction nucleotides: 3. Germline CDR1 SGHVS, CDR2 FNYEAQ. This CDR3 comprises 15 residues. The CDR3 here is CASSLAQGRTGELFF. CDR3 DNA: TGTGCCAGCAGCTTAGCACAGGGGCGGACCGGGGAGCTGTTTTTT.

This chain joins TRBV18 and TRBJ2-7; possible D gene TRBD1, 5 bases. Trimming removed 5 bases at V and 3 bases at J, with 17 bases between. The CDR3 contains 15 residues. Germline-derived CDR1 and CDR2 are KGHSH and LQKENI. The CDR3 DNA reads TGTGCCAGCTCAAATCCGGCTAGGACAATCTACGAGCAGTACTTC. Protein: CASSNPARTIYEQYF.

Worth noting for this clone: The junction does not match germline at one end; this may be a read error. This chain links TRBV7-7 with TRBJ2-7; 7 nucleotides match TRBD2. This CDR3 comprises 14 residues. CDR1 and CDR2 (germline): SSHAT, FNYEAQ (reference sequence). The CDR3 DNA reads TGTGCTAGCAGCTTAGCTGGCAGGGAGGGTGAGCAGTACTTC. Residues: CASSLAGREGEQYF.

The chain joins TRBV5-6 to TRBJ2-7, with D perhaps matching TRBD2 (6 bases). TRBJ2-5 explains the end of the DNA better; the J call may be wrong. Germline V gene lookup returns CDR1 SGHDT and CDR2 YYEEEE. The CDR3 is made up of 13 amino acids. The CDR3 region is CASSLGGEETQYF. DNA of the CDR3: TGTGCCAGCAGCTTGGGCGGGGAAGAGACCCAGTACTTC.

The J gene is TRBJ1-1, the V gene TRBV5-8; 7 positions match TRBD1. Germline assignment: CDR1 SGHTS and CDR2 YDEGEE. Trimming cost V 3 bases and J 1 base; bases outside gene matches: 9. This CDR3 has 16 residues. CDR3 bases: TGTGCCAGCAGCTCTAGGGGCCAGGGGGAGAACACTGAAGCTTTCTTT. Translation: CASSSRGQGENTEAFF.

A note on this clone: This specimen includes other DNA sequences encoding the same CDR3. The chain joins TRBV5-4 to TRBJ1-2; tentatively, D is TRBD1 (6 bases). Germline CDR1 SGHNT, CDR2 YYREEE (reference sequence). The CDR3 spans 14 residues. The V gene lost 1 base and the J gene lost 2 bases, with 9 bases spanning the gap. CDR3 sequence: CASSLTGQNYGYTF. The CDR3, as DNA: TGTGCCAGCAGCTTGACCGGACAGAACTATGGCTACACCTTC.

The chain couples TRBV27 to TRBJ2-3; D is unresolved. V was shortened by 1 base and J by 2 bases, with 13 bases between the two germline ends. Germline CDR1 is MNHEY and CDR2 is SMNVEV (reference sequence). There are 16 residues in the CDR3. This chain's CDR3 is CASSLYISSYTDTQYF. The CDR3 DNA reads TGTGCCAGCAGTTTATATATTAGTTCCTACACAGATACGCAGTATTTT.

The CDR3 nucleotides read TGTGCCAGCAGCTTAGACGGTACTAACTATGGCTACACCTTC. It is translated as CASSLDGTNYGYTF. This chain joins TRBV13 and TRBJ1-2; D unclear. The CDR3 consists of 14 residues. Trimming stripped 1 base from V and 0 bases from J, with 6 bases between. Germline CDR1 is PRHDT and CDR2 is FYEKMQ (reference sequence).

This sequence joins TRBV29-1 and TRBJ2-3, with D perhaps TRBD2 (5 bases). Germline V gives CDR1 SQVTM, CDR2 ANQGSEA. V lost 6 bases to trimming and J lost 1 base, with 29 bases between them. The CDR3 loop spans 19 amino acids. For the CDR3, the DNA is TGCAGCGTGTGCGGACTGGGTGTAGGGCAGACCGGGGGCACAGATACGCAGTATTTT. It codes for CSVCGLGVGQTGGTDTQYF.

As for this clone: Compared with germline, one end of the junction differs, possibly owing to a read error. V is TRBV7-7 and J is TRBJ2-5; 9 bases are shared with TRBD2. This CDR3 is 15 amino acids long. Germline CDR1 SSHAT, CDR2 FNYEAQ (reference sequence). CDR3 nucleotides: TGTGCTAGCAGCCTAAGCGGGGGGAGAAAAGAGACCCAGTACTTC. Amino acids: CASSLSGGRKETQYF.

CDR3 nucleotides: TGTGCCAGCAGCCCGACAGAGACCCCTGAAAAACTGTTTTTT. Translated: CASSPTETPEKLFF. V usage is TRBV14 and J usage is TRBJ1-4; tentative D call: TRBD1 (5 bases). This CDR3 is 14 amino acids long. Germline V gene data show CDR1 as SGHDN and CDR2 as FVKESK. V was shortened by 4 bases and J by 7 bases, with 13 bases between the two germline ends.

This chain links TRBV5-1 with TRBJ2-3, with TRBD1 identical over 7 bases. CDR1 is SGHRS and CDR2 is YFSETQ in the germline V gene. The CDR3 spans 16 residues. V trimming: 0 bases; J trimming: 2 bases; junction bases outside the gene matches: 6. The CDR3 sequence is CASSLGQGEFTDTQYF. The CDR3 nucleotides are TGCGCCAGCAGCTTGGGACAGGGTGAATTCACAGATACGCAGTATTTT.

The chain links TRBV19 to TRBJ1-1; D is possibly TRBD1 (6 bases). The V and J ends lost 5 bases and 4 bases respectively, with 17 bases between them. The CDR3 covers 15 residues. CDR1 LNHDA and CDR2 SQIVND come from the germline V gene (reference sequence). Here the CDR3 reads CASSPTGRGATEAFF. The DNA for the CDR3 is TGTGCCAGTAGTCCAACAGGGAGGGGAGCCACTGAAGCTTTCTTT. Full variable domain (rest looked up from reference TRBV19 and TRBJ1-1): DGGITQSPKYLFRKEGQNVTLSCEQNLNHDAMYWYRQDPGQGLRLIYYSQIVNDFQKGDIAEGYSVSREKKESFPLTVTSAQKNPTAFYLCASSPTGRGATEAFFGQGTRLTVV.

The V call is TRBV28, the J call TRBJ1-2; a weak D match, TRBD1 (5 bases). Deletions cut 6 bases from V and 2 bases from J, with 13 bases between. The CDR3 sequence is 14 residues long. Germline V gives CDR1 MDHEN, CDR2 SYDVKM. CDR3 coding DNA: TGTGCCAGCAGGTTGCCGGGGGAGAACTATGGCTACACCTTC. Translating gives CASRLPGENYGYTF.